The TCR beta chain under discussion was sequenced for a study of technical replicates of blood from several donors. Sequenced by immunoSEQ multiplex PCR; TCRdb stores in-frame clones only, minus some. The top ten hold 5.2% of the sample, which has approximately 60,000 clones, about 87% seen once. CDR1 and CDR2 (germline): LGHNA, YSLEER. The V end lost 1 base, the J end lost 1 base, and 16 bases lay between the germline ends. CDR3 length: 17 amino acids. The sample taken for sequencing was PBMCs. J is TRBJ1-2 and V is TRBV4-3; a possible D gene is TRBD1 (6 bases). The source is a human donor in good health. Some clones in this sample may be carry-over from other donors' samples. CDR3 protein: CASSQVISGANNYGYTF. The CDR3 DNA is TGCGCCAGCAGCCAAGTAATCTCAGGGGCAAATAACTATGGCTACACCTTC.